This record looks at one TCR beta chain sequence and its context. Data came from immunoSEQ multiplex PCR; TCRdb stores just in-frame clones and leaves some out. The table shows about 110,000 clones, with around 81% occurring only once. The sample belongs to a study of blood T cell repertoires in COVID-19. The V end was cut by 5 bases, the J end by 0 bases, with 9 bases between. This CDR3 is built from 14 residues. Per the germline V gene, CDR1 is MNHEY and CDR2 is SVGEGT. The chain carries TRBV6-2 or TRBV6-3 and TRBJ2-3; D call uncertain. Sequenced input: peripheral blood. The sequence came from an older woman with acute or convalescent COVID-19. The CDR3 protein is CASSRITSTDTQYF. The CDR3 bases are TGTGCCAGCAGTCGCATCACTAGCACAGATACGCAGTATTTT.